These 20 T cell receptor beta chains share one sample of origin, sequenced in a study. TCRdb itself ran the 5' RACE reads through MiXCR, one entry per CDR3 protein. Counted here are about 41,000 distinct CDR3 sequences, roughly 29% occurring once; the ten biggest clones make up 3.5% to 4.5%. Specimen: memory CD4+ T cells sorted from a lymph node. Documented subset: memory CD4+ T cells, CD4+CD45RO+CD25-. All receptors come from a female donor with breast cancer.

Many counts were recorded for this clonotype. V usage is TRBV27 and J usage is TRBJ1-5; D ambiguous. CDR1 MNHEY and CDR2 SMNVEV come from the germline V gene (reference sequence). The CDR3 loop spans 14 amino acids. Trimming pared 0 bases from V and 5 bases from J, leaving 8 bases between. CDR3 region: CASSLSRGDQPQHF. As DNA, the CDR3 is TGTGCCAGCAGTTTATCCCGCGGTGATCAGCCCCAGCATTTT.

V and J are TRBV4-1 and TRBJ2-7; D perhaps matches TRBD2 (6 bases). Trimming stripped 2 bases from V and 4 bases from J, with 12 bases between. The CDR3 is 14 residues long. Germline CDR1 is MGHRA and CDR2 is YSYEKL. The CDR3 loop is CASSQQEGGYEQYF. The CDR3 DNA reads TGCGCCAGCAGCCAACAGGAGGGAGGATACGAGCAGTACTTC.

This clonotype was seen many times. This CDR3 reads CASSLELAGGREQFF. In DNA, the CDR3 is TGCGCCAGCAGCTTGGAGCTAGCGGGCGGGAGAGAGCAGTTCTTC. This sequence joins TRBV5-1 and TRBJ2-1; TRBD2 matches 8 bases. The CDR3 has 15 residues. Germline lookup yields CDR1 SGHRS and CDR2 YFSETQ. V gave up 0 bases and J gave up 10 bases; unmatched junction bases: 9.

The J gene is TRBJ2-7, the V gene TRBV28; TRBD2 matches 9 bases. CDR1 is MDHEN and CDR2 is SYDVKM in the germline V gene. This CDR3 has 18 amino acids. J was trimmed by 0 bases and V by 2 bases; bases with no gene match: 11. The CDR3 sequence is CASSLGTAGGPSSYEQYF. As DNA, the CDR3 is TGTGCCAGCAGTTTAGGTACAGCGGGGGGTCCTAGCTCCTACGAGCAGTACTTC.

This clonotype occurred a few times. The chain couples TRBV28 to TRBJ2-3; 9 bases align to TRBD2. Germline-derived CDR1 and CDR2 are MDHEN and SYDVKM. V trimming: 5 bases; J trimming: 6 bases; junction bases outside the gene matches: 6. This CDR3 contains 14 residues. The CDR3 region is CASSASGVMDTQYF. The CDR3 region has the DNA TGTGCCAGCAGTGCTAGCGGGGTAATGGATACGCAGTATTTT.

The genes are TRBV25-1 and TRBJ2-2, with TRBD2 matching 14 bases. V was pared by 4 bases and J by 6 bases, with 4 bases of the junction left unmatched. Germline CDR1 is MGHDK and CDR2 is SYGVNS. This CDR3 has 16 residues. CDR3 DNA sequence: TGTGCCAGCAGTGCTCCGGGACTAGCGGGAGCCGGGGAGCTGTTTTTT. It specifies CASSAPGLAGAGELFF.

The rearrangement joins TRBV6-1 to TRBJ2-7; D is ambiguous. V was clipped by 2 bases and J by 3 bases, with 5 bases between them. The CDR3 covers 12 residues. Germline values: CDR1 MNHNS, CDR2 SASEGT. In DNA, the CDR3 is TGTGCCAGCAGTGAATGGGTCTACGAGCAGTACTTC. It translates to CASSEWVYEQYF.

The chain couples TRBV7-6 to TRBJ2-2; no clear D. This CDR3 has 12 residues. Germline CDR1 SGHVS, CDR2 FNYEAQ. V gave up 5 bases and J gave up 3 bases, with 4 bases separating them. CDR3 DNA sequence: TGTGCCAGCAGCCCCCACACCGGGGAGCTGTTTTTT. It translates to CASSPHTGELFF.

This clonotype has a count of ten or more. This sequence joins TRBV10-3 and TRBJ2-3, with D perhaps assigned TRBD1 or TRBD2 (5 bases each). Germline loops: CDR1 ENHRY, CDR2 SYGVKD. The CDR3 has 15 residues. V lost 6 bases and J lost 2, with 15 bases in between. CDR3 bases: TGTGCCATCAGGGATCTCCGGGACCTCACAGATACGCAGTATTTT. This translates into CAIRDLRDLTDTQYF.

A few counts support this clonotype. V and J are TRBV7-2 and TRBJ2-4; D is possibly TRBD1 (5 bases). The V end was cut by 4 bases, the J end by 4 bases, with 11 bases between. Germline V gives CDR1 SGHTA, CDR2 FQGNSA. The length of the CDR3 is 14 residues. CDR3 DNA: TGTGCCAGCAGCTCGGCGACAGAAAAAAACATTCAGTACTTC. Its protein product is CASSSATEKNIQYF.

This clonotype is medium-sized (0.01 to 0.1%). This chain connects TRBV20-1 to TRBJ1-1; 8 bases align to TRBD1. Germline V gene sequence: CDR1 DFQATT, CDR2 SNEGSKA (reference sequence). The ends lost 3 bases at V and 10 bases at J; junction bases unmatched: 7. This CDR3 is 12 amino acids long. The CDR3 here is CSARQGAGRAFF. CDR3 bases: TGCAGTGCTAGGCAGGGGGCGGGTCGAGCTTTCTTT.

This clonotype was counted between two and nine times. This chain uses TRBV28 with TRBJ2-7; 16 bases match TRBD2. Germline V gene data show CDR1 as MDHEN and CDR2 as SYDVKM. The CDR3 totals 17 residues. The V gene end was trimmed by 5 bases and the J gene end by 7 bases; junction bases not matched to a gene: 11. The CDR3 loop reads CASSPRGLAGGLDEQYF. The DNA of the CDR3 is TGTGCCAGCAGTCCCCGGGGACTAGCGGGGGGGTTGGATGAGCAGTACTTC.

The chain employs TRBV20-1 and TRBJ1-1, with D tentatively TRBD1 (6 bases). V lost 0 bases, J lost 11 bases, and 13 bases lay in between. The length of the CDR3 is 12 residues. Looked up from germline, CDR1 is DFQATT and CDR2 is SNEGSKA (reference sequence). In DNA, the CDR3 is TGCAGTGCTAGAGATCAGGGGCGTGAGGCTTTCTTT. Protein sequence: CSARDQGREAFF.

This rearrangement joins TRBV7-2 to TRBJ2-7, with D maybe TRBD1 (7 bases). Looked up from germline, CDR1 is SGHTA and CDR2 is FQGNSA. This CDR3 region has 14 residues. Trimming stripped 5 bases from V and 7 bases from J, with 18 bases between. CDR3 amino acids: CASSPQTGTQEQYF. The CDR3 nucleotides read TGTGCCAGCAGCCCCCAGACAGGGACTCAAGAGCAGTACTTC.

J is TRBJ1-5 and V is TRBV5-5, with TRBD1 identical over 8 bases. Trimming cost V 2 bases and J 0 bases; bases outside gene matches: 7. The CDR3 consists of 17 residues. Germline V lookup: CDR1 SGHKS, CDR2 YYEKEE (reference sequence). CDR3 region: CASSFGQGQVSNQPQHF. CDR3 nucleotide sequence: TGTGCCAGCAGCTTTGGACAGGGTCAAGTTAGCAATCAGCCCCAGCATTTT.

This clonotype was picked up a small number of times. The chain has TRBV15 and TRBJ2-5; 9 bases are a match to TRBD1. V shed 3 bases, J shed 2 bases, and the junction held 4 bases outside the gene matches. Germline loops: CDR1 LNHNV, CDR2 YYDKDF (reference sequence). The CDR3 runs 15 residues. CDR3 loop: CATSSGTGIQETQYF. DNA of the CDR3: TGTGCCACCAGCAGTGGGACAGGGATACAAGAGACCCAGTACTTC.

The chain combines TRBV6-5 with TRBJ2-2; D not resolved. V was shortened by 8 bases and J by 1 base, with 8 bases between the two germline ends. This CDR3 is 13 amino acids long. Per the germline V gene, CDR1 is MNHEY and CDR2 is SVGAGI. The CDR3 sequence is CASQSWNTGELFF. The CDR3 DNA reads TGTGCCAGCCAATCTTGGAACACCGGGGAGCTGTTTTTT.

Comment on this clonotype: One junction end does not reproduce the germline sequence, and a read error may be involved. This chain connects TRBV5-1 to TRBJ1-3; D gene uncertain. CDR1 and CDR2 (germline): SGHRS, YFSETQ. CDR3 length equals 16 residues. DNA of the CDR3: TGCGCCAGCAGCTCGGATGGGCCTCTCTCTGGAATCACCATATATTTT. Encoded protein: CASSSDGPLSGITIYF.

This clonotype appeared a few times. The chain links TRBV4-3 to TRBJ1-1, with a weak D call TRBD1 (5 bases). V was clipped by 2 bases and J by 5 bases, with 12 bases between them. Germline V lookup: CDR1 LGHNA, CDR2 YSLEER. CDR3 length equals 14 residues. CDR3 protein: CASSQSRGGTEAFF. The CDR3 nucleotides are TGCGCCAGCAGCCAATCCCGTGGGGGTACTGAAGCTTTCTTT.

This clonotype turned up a few times. V gene TRBV6-6 combines with J gene TRBJ2-1, with D hard to call. Germline V gives CDR1 MNHNY, CDR2 SVGAGI (reference sequence). Trimming removed 0 bases from V and 6 bases from J, with 9 bases in between. CDR3 size: 14 residues. This chain's CDR3 is CASSYSNSGNEQFF. The CDR3 DNA reads TGTGCCAGCAGTTACTCGAACTCAGGCAATGAGCAGTTCTTC.